Each of the 7 T cell receptor beta chains below was sequenced from the same sample in a study of T-cell reconstitution after alpha-beta-depleted transplantation in children. Construction of the TCRbeta library involved unique molecular identifiers. Each CDR3 protein gets one entry after TCRdb re-called the PCR reads with MiXCR. The data show about 580,000 distinct CDR3 sequences, more than 20% seen once. The source was PBMCs, mostly from graft donor cells, collected 360 days after TCRalphabeta/CD19-depleted stem cell transplant. The receptor set was obtained from a boy in the first two years of life who had a stem cell transplant for acute myeloid leukemia, so the T cells may come from the graft donor.

The gene calls are TRBV20-1 and TRBJ2-5, with no clear D. This CDR3 is 12 amino acids long. CDR1 and CDR2 (germline): DFQATT, SNEGSKA (reference sequence). The V end was cut by 2 bases, the J end by 1 base, with 5 bases between. The CDR3 bases are TGCAGTGCTAGAAGGGCCCAAGAGACCCAGTACTTC. It translates to CSARRAQETQYF.

This clonotype turned up a few times. The chain couples TRBV24-1 to TRBJ1-5, with D possibly being TRBD1 (6 bases). Germline assignment: CDR1 KGHDR and CDR2 SFDVKD. Between the trimmed V and J ends, which lost 1 base and 7 bases, there was a span of 10 bases. This CDR3 has 14 residues. CDR3 nucleotide sequence: TGTGCCACCAGTGATTTTACAGGGATCCAGCCCCAGCATTTT. Amino acids: CATSDFTGIQPQHF.

There are many counts of this clonotype. CDR3 sequence: CASSRDRATYEQYF. CDR3 sequence (DNA): TGTGCCAGCAGTCGGGACAGGGCCACCTACGAGCAGTACTTC. The chain uses TRBV14 and TRBJ2-7; 9 bases fit TRBD1. The V and J ends lost 6 bases and 2 bases, in that order; junction bases with no gene match: 5. From germline, CDR1 is SGHDN and CDR2 FVKESK. The CDR3 runs 14 residues.

The rearrangement uses TRBV7-9 and TRBJ2-7, with D tentatively TRBD1 (5 bases). The CDR3 loop spans 14 amino acids. Trimming took 4 bases from V and 4 from J, leaving 14 bases between them. Germline loops: CDR1 SEHNR, CDR2 FQNEAQ (reference sequence). CDR3 in DNA: TGTGCCAGCAGCTCGCCCAGGGTTCTGTACGAGCAGTACTTC. Translating it yields CASSSPRVLYEQYF.

This clonotype was observed many times. The chain uses TRBV7-9 and TRBJ2-1; D is possibly TRBD1 or TRBD2 (5 bases each). In germline, CDR1 is SEHNR, CDR2 FQNEAQ (reference sequence). The CDR3 length is 15 residues. V dropped 4 bases and J dropped 3 bases, with 13 bases sitting between them. The CDR3 is CASSSRDRYYNEQFF. The CDR3, as DNA: TGTGCCAGCAGCTCCCGGGACCGATACTACAATGAGCAGTTCTTC.

This clonotype has a handful of counts. This CDR3 reads CASWGGAISTDTQYF. The CDR3 DNA is TGCGCCAGCTGGGGGGGCGCGATTAGCACAGATACGCAGTATTTT. The chain has TRBV5-1 and TRBJ2-3; TRBD2 is a possible D gene (7 bases). The CDR3 consists of 15 residues. Per germline, CDR1 SGHRS and CDR2 YFSETQ. V was trimmed by 7 bases and J by 0 bases, leaving 15 bases between them. Complete variable domain (other parts from reference TRBV5-1 and TRBJ2-3): KAGVTQTPRYLIKTRGQQVTLSCSPISGHRSVSWYQQTPGQGLQFLFEYFSETQRNKGNFPGRFSGRQFSNSRSEMNVSTLELGDSALYLCASWGGAISTDTQYFGPGTRLTVL.

There are many counts of this clonotype. The V gene is TRBV5-1, the J gene TRBJ2-7; weak D call: TRBD2 (5 bases). The V gene lost 0 bases and the J gene lost 0 bases, with 13 bases spanning the gap. Germline V gene lookup returns CDR1 SGHRS and CDR2 YFSETQ. The CDR3 loop spans 16 amino acids. CDR3 region: CASSLVPSTGSYEQYF. In nucleotides, the CDR3 is TGCGCCAGCAGCTTGGTGCCTAGCACGGGCTCCTACGAGCAGTACTTC.